This T cell receptor (beta chain) was sequenced during a study of blood T cells in healthy people across ages. This clonotype was seen only a few times. Its cognate antigen is unknown. Peripheral blood, about 10 milliliters per donor, was collected. Germline values: CDR1 SQVTM, CDR2 ANQGSEA. The CDR3 is 13 residues long. Trimming at V came to 7 bases and at J to 2 bases, leaving 6 bases not matched to a gene. Study results and limitations: Relative to aged donors, long-lived donors carried more naive CD4+ cells and displayed higher diversity. Age showed a roughly linear inverse relationship with TCR beta diversity per million T cells.

The use of a sample-barcoded 5' primer and a J-beta primer mix characterized a second PCR of roughly 6 to 12 cycles. Each cDNA molecule received a tag from a template-switch adaptor that had 12 random nucleotides. TCRdb analysed the 5' RACE reads with MiXCR anew, one entry per CDR3 protein. The sample includes about 680,000 distinct CDR3 sequences, about half seen only once; the top ten take around a third. This TCR came from a woman aged 60-70 years in good health. The V call is TRBV29-1, the J call TRBJ1-1; 8 positions agree with TRBD1. The sample taken for sequencing was blood. The CDR3 loop is CSAKTGANTEAFF. CDR3 bases: TGCAGCGCAAAGACAGGGGCAAACACTGAAGCTTTCTTT.